Each of the 20 T cell receptor beta chains below was sequenced from the same sample in a study of T cells in localized non-small cell lung cancer. Assay: immunoSEQ multiplex PCR; the TCRdb copy retains only in-frame clones and omits some. The data contain some 130,000 clones, approximately 88% of them singletons. Material: peripheral blood, obtained before any cancer treatment. The receptors here all came from a female donor aged 60 or older with stage I lung adenocarcinoma.

The count of this clone is one. CDR3 nucleotides: TGCGCCAGCAGTCAACAGGTGAACACTGAAGCTTTCTTT. It specifies CASSQQVNTEAFF. The rearrangement links TRBV10-2 to TRBJ1-1; tentative D call: TRBD1 (5 bases). The V end was cut by 5 bases, the J end by 0 bases, with 7 bases between. The CDR3 spans 13 residues. Germline lookup yields CDR1 WSHSY and CDR2 SAAADI.

The V and J genes are TRBV9 and TRBJ2-1; the match to TRBD2 covers 8 bases. V dropped 0 bases and J dropped 4; count of bases not matched to a gene: 3. Germline CDR1 is SGDLS and CDR2 is YYNGEE. The CDR3 has 15 residues. CDR3 DNA sequence: TGTGCCAGCAGCGTAGAGTTAGCGGGATACAATGAGCAGTTCTTC. Protein product: CASSVELAGYNEQFF. The full variable domain, in which reference TRBV9 and TRBJ2-1 provide the parts outside the CDR3, is DSGVTQTPKHLITATGQRVTLRCSPRSGDLSVYWYQQSLDQGLQFLIQYYNGEERAKGNILERFSAQQFPDLHSELNLSSLELGDSALYFCASSVELAGYNEQFFGPGTRLTVL.

This sequence joins TRBV10-3 and TRBJ2-7; possibly TRBD1 for D (5 bases). Germline loops: CDR1 ENHRY, CDR2 SYGVKD. The CDR3 spans 12 residues. The V end lost 2 bases, the J end lost 6 bases, and 8 bases lay between the germline ends. CDR3: CAISEAGSEQYF. CDR3 DNA: TGTGCCATCAGTGAGGCAGGGTCCGAGCAGTACTTC.

The rearrangement joins TRBV28 to TRBJ1-1; tentatively, D is TRBD1 (5 bases). V was cut by 3 bases and J by 1 base, with 12 bases left in between. This CDR3 spans 15 amino acids. CDR1 is MDHEN, CDR2 SYDVKM, per germline. The CDR3 spells CASSLGLRANTEAFF. In nucleotides, the CDR3 is TGTGCCAGCAGTTTGGGGCTCAGGGCGAACACTGAAGCTTTCTTT. Complete variable domain (other parts from reference TRBV28 and TRBJ1-1): DVKVTQSSRYLVKRTGEKVFLECVQDMDHENMFWYRQDPGLGLRLIYFSYDVKMKEKGDIPEGYSVSREKKERFSLILESASTNQTSMYLCASSLGLRANTEAFFGQGTRLTVV.

The chain recombines TRBV30 with TRBJ1-2, with D possibly TRBD1 on 5 matching bases. V lost 3 bases to trimming and J lost 11 bases, with 10 bases between them. This CDR3 contains 10 residues. Looked up from germline, CDR1 is GTSNPN and CDR2 is SVGIG (reference sequence). CDR3 in DNA: TGTGCCTGGAGCCAGACAGTTTACACCTTC. Amino acids: CAWSQTVYTF.

This clone is a singleton in its sample. V is TRBV2 and J is TRBJ2-7, with TRBD1 identical over 10 bases. CDR3 length equals 15 residues. The germline gives CDR1 SNHLY, CDR2 FYNNEI. V shed 2 bases, J shed 4 bases, and the junction held 5 bases outside the gene matches. CDR3 region: CASSEQGQGGYEQYF. As DNA, the CDR3 is TGTGCCAGCAGTGAACAAGGACAGGGGGGTTACGAGCAGTACTTC.

The J gene is TRBJ2-2, the V gene TRBV5-1, with 7 bases fitting TRBD1. The CDR3 runs to 14 residues. The germline gives CDR1 SGHRS, CDR2 YFSETQ. J gave up 6 bases and V 0 bases, and 2 bases lay outside the gene matches. The CDR3 DNA reads as TGCGCCAGCAGCTTGGAAGGGACAGCCGGGGAGCTGTTTTTT. Amino acid sequence: CASSLEGTAGELFF. Full variable domain (outside the CDR3, taken from reference TRBV5-1 and TRBJ2-2): KAGVTQTPRYLIKTRGQQVTLSCSPISGHRSVSWYQQTPGQGLQFLFEYFSETQRNKGNFPGRFSGRQFSNSRSEMNVSTLELGDSALYLCASSLEGTAGELFFGEGSRLTVL.

This chain links TRBV18 with TRBJ2-3; perhaps TRBD2 as D (7 bases). Trimming cost V 1 base and J 2 bases, with 10 bases left between them. The CDR3 is 15 amino acids. Germline CDR1 is KGHSH and CDR2 is LQKENI. For the CDR3, the DNA is TGTGCCAGCTCACCACTGGGGGGGCCCACAGATACGCAGTATTTT. It specifies CASSPLGGPTDTQYF.

The chain couples TRBV6-5 to TRBJ2-3; D is unresolved. The CDR3 consists of 15 residues. The germline V gene has CDR1 MNHEY and CDR2 SVGAGI. V was clipped by 2 bases and J by 1 base, with 10 bases between them. CDR3 nucleotides: TGTGCCAGCAGTTACCTGGGTGCGGGCACAGATACGCAGTATTTT. Translation gives CASSYLGAGTDTQYF.

V gene TRBV30 combines with J gene TRBJ1-2; maybe TRBD1 (6 bases). V was shortened by 5 bases and J by 7 bases, with 14 bases between the two germline ends. The CDR3 totals 12 residues. Germline CDR1 reads GTSNPN; CDR2 reads SVGIG (reference sequence). CDR3 sequence reads: CAWYRVMFGYTF. The CDR3 DNA follows: TGTGCCTGGTACAGGGTGATGTTTGGCTACACCTTC.

This chain connects TRBV6-4 to TRBJ2-2; the D gene is possibly TRBD2 (5 bases). Germline values: CDR1 MRHNA, CDR2 SNTAGT. This CDR3 has 13 amino acids. Trimming shortened V by 10 bases and J by 7 bases, and 16 bases separated the two germline ends. Here the CDR3 DNA reads TGTGCCACCGGCAATAACGGGATCGGGGAGCTGTTTTTT. It encodes CATGNNGIGELFF.

CDR3 nucleotide sequence: TGTGCCAGCAGTTTTCGGCTTTACGGTAACTATGGCTACACCTTC. Protein product: CASSFRLYGNYGYTF. The rearrangement links TRBV28 to TRBJ1-2; D unresolved. Germline CDR1 reads MDHEN; CDR2 reads SYDVKM. The germline V and J ends were trimmed by 3 bases and 1 base, with 12 bases remaining between them. The length of the CDR3 is 15 residues.

DNA for the CDR3: TGCGCCAGCAGCTTGGAGGACAGTAGGGCTGGCTACACCTTC. Encoded protein: CASSLEDSRAGYTF. V is TRBV5-1 and J is TRBJ1-2; the D gene is possibly TRBD1 (6 bases). Germline CDR1 is SGHRS and CDR2 is YFSETQ. V was cut by 0 bases and J by 7 bases, with 13 bases left in between. The CDR3 runs to 14 residues. The whole variable domain, filled in from reference TRBV5-1 and TRBJ1-2, reads KAGVTQTPRYLIKTRGQQVTLSCSPISGHRSVSWYQQTPGQGLQFLFEYFSETQRNKGNFPGRFSGRQFSNSRSEMNVSTLELGDSALYLCASSLEDSRAGYTFGSGTRLTVV.

The chain has TRBV6-6 and TRBJ2-7; D is unresolved. Germline assignment: CDR1 MNHNY and CDR2 SVGAGI (reference sequence). The CDR3 loop spans 13 amino acids. Trimming cost V 5 bases and J 1 base, with 9 bases left between them. CDR3 protein: CASSRLGSYEQYF. The CDR3 DNA is TGTGCCAGCAGTCGCCTGGGATCCTACGAGCAGTACTTC.

The V gene is TRBV19, the J gene TRBJ2-5; D unresolved. The germline V and J ends were trimmed by 0 bases and 5 bases, with 4 bases remaining between them. The germline V gene encodes CDR1 LNHDA and CDR2 SQIVND (reference sequence). The CDR3 is 12 amino acids. CDR3 sequence: CASSIEGETQYF. The CDR3 bases are TGTGCCAGTAGTATAGAGGGGGAGACCCAGTACTTC.

This chain links TRBV10-3 with TRBJ1-4; D is ambiguous. Germline CDR1 ENHRY, CDR2 SYGVKD. Trimming removed 4 bases from V and 8 bases from J, with 8 bases in between. This CDR3 spans 12 amino acids. The CDR3: CAISAGWEKLFF. Here the CDR3 DNA reads TGTGCCATCAGTGCTGGGTGGGAAAAACTGTTTTTT.

This clone is termed medium-sized. This chain joins TRBV12-2 and TRBJ2-1; the table calls TRBD2, which could not be checked here. TRBV12-2 is a pseudogene locus. The CDR3 extends over 16 amino acids. The DNA of the CDR3 is TGTGCAAGTCGCTTGACGGCGGGAGGGAGGTACAATGAGCAGTTCTTC. Residues: CASRLTAGGRYNEQFF.

The gene calls are TRBV28 and TRBJ1-1, with D unclear. The CDR3 is 12 amino acids. Germline CDR1 reads MDHEN; CDR2 reads SYDVKM. V was pared by 2 bases and J by 1 base, with 2 bases between. The CDR3 spells CASSLQNTEAFF. The CDR3 DNA is TGTGCCAGCAGTTTACAGAACACTGAAGCTTTCTTT.

J is TRBJ2-1 and V is TRBV7-2, with a tentative D call TRBD1 (7 bases). With 7 bases removed from V and 4 bases from J, the gap between germline ends came to 17 bases. This CDR3 has 15 amino acids. In germline, CDR1 is SGHTA, CDR2 FQGNSA. The CDR3 region has the DNA TGTGCCAGCACCCCCAGGGGGGCCCTATACAATGAGCAGTTCTTC. Amino acids: CASTPRGALYNEQFF.

This clone came up once. The chain uses TRBV9 and TRBJ1-2; D not resolved. The CDR3 runs to 15 residues. Trimming pared 0 bases from V and 5 bases from J, leaving 14 bases between. CDR1 and CDR2 from the germline V gene are SGDLS and YYNGEE. CDR3 coding DNA: TGTGCCAGCAGCGTAGCAAAGGGCTTCTCTTATGGCTACACCTTC. Translating gives CASSVAKGFSYGYTF.